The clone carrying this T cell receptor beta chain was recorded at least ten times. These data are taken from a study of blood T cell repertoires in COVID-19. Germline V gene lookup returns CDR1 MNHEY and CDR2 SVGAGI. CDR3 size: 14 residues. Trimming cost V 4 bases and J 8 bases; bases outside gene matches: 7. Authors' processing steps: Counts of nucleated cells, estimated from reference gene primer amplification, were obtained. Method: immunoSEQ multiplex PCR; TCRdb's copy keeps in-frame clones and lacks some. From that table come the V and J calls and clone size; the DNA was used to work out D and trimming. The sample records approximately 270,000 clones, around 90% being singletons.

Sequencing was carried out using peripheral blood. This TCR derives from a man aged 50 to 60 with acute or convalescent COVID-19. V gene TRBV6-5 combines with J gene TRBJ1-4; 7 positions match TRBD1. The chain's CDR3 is CASSWGQSLEKLFF. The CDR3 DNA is TGTGCCAGCAGTTGGGGACAGTCTCTCGAAAAACTGTTTTTT.